A selection of T cell receptor beta chains follows, all from one sample in a study of cytomegalovirus exposure and HLA in healthy donors. The method was immunoSEQ multiplex PCR; TCRdb's version includes in-frame clones alone and lacks a portion of them. In the table there are around 190,000 clones, about 85% of which are singletons. Sample: PBMCs. All receptors derive from a man between 18 and 35 years old in good health and CMV-seropositive. CDR3s include the opening cysteine and the closing phenylalanine or tryptophan. A D gene is named only where the DNA matches it firmly. Some rows mark clone size as missing; the rest say once, few, many or name a class of expanded clone.

CDR3	DNA	size	V	J	D
CASIGLAGGETQYF	TGTGCCAGCATTGGACTAGCGGGGGGGGAGACCCAGTACTTC	-	TRBV25-1	TRBJ2-5	TRBD2
CASSDPGQTNTEAFF	TGTGCCAGCAGCGACCCGGGACAGACAAACACTGAAGCTTTCTTT	-	TRBV9	TRBJ1-1	TRBD1
CAVSGASGTYEQYF	TGTGCCGTTTCGGGGGCTAGCGGCACCTACGAGCAGTACTTC	-	TRBV30	TRBJ2-7	-
CASSLGPGDNQPQHF	TGCGCCAGCAGCTTGGGGCCAGGGGACAATCAGCCCCAGCATTTT	-	TRBV5-1	TRBJ1-5	-
CASSRDSNSYEQYF	TGTGCCAGCAGCCGGGACAGCAACTCCTACGAGCAGTACTTC	once	TRBV6-5	TRBJ2-7	TRBD1
CASSLRLAGSTDTQYF	TGTGCCAGCAGCCTTAGACTAGCGGGATCCACAGATACGCAGTATTTT	-	TRBV5-6	TRBJ2-3	TRBD2
CASSQGGAYLSNSPLHF	TGCGCCAGCAGCCAAGGGGGGGCCTACCTTTCTAATTCACCCCTCCACTTT	-	TRBV5-1	TRBJ1-6	-
CASTLQGEKLFF	TGTGCCAGCACGCTACAGGGTGAAAAACTGTTTTTT	-	TRBV6-4	TRBJ1-4	-
CASSIDRGEGANVLTF	TGTGCCAGTAGTATAGATCGGGGGGAAGGGGCCAACGTCCTGACTTTC	-	TRBV19	TRBJ2-6	TRBD2
CASSSPDRTIEAFF	TGTGCCAGCAGCTCCCCGGACAGGACCATTGAAGCTTTCTTT	-	TRBV5-6	TRBJ1-1	TRBD1
CASSLAPGQGAGDTQYF	TGCGCCAGCAGCTTGGCCCCGGGACAGGGGGCAGGAGATACGCAGTATTTT	-	TRBV5-1	TRBJ2-3	TRBD1
CASSPTSAGAYNEQFF	TGTGCCAGCAGTCCGACGTCAGCGGGAGCCTACAATGAGCAGTTCTTC	-	TRBV27	TRBJ2-1	TRBD2
CASSRRQFYEQYF	TGTGCCAGCAGCCGTAGACAGTTTTACGAGCAGTACTTC	-	TRBV11-1	TRBJ2-7	-
CASSYPGHRTDTQYF	TGTGCCAGCAGTTACCCGGGACACCGCACAGATACGCAGTATTTT	-	TRBV28	TRBJ2-3	-
CASRSLVWDRGGLEQYF	TGTGCCAGCAGGTCGCTTGTCTGGGACAGGGGGGGTTTGGAGCAGTACTTC	-	TRBV28	TRBJ2-7	TRBD1
CASSAPPQRRGNTSTDTQYF	TGTGCCAGCAGCGCCCCACCCCAACGGCGGGGGAACACATCCACAGATACGCAGTATTTT	-	TRBV21-1	TRBJ2-3	-
CASSRDGSSYEQYF	TGCGCCAGCAGCCGGGACGGGAGCTCCTACGAGCAGTACTTC	-	TRBV5-1	TRBJ2-7	-
CASSQEPRGLADEQFF	TGTGCCAGCAGCCAAGAACCCCGTGGACTAGCGGATGAGCAGTTCTTC	-	TRBV4-2	TRBJ2-1	TRBD2
CASSLGVGANEQFF	TGTGCCAGCAGCTTGGGGGTAGGGGCGAATGAGCAGTTCTTC	-	TRBV5-8	TRBJ2-1	-
CASSVWTGSGANVLTF	TGTGCCAGCAGCGTTTGGACAGGGTCTGGGGCCAACGTCCTGACTTTC	-	TRBV9	TRBJ2-6	TRBD1
CASSLGGGYGYTF	TGTGCCAGCAGCTTGGGGGGAGGGTATGGCTACACCTTC	-	TRBV5-4	TRBJ1-2	-
CASSYGGSGEKLFF	TGTGCCAGCAGTTACGGGGGGTCGGGAGAAAAACTGTTTTTT	once	TRBV28	TRBJ1-4	-
CASNGQPSSGANVLTF	TGCGCCAGCAACGGACAGCCTAGCTCTGGGGCCAACGTCCTGACTTTC	once	TRBV5-1	TRBJ2-6	-
CAWKVAAFETQYF	TGTGCCTGGAAGGTAGCGGCGTTCGAGACCCAGTACTTC	once	TRBV30	TRBJ2-5	-
CASSGAPYSNQPQHF	TGTGCCAGCAGTGGGGCACCATATAGCAATCAGCCCCAGCATTTT	few	TRBV2	TRBJ1-5	-
CASSFGTGGTGELFF	TGCGCCAGCAGCTTCGGGACAGGGGGCACCGGGGAGCTGTTTTTT	-	TRBV5-1	TRBJ2-2	TRBD1
CASSAAVDSYEQYF	TGTGCCAGCAGCGCGGCCGTAGACTCCTACGAGCAGTACTTC	-	TRBV4-2	TRBJ2-7	-
CAWSAGGAAEAFF	TGTGCCTGGAGTGCGGGGGGAGCGGCTGAAGCTTTCTTT	few	TRBV30	TRBJ1-1	-
CASSLTGGGQYEQYF	TGTGCCAGCAGTTTAACAGGGGGCGGTCAGTACGAGCAGTACTTC	-	TRBV11-2	TRBJ2-7	TRBD1
CASSLEAPRGGAPDTQYF	TGTGCCAGCAGCTTAGAAGCCCCCCGGGGCGGGGCTCCAGATACGCAGTATTTT	once	TRBV7-6	TRBJ2-3	-
CASSLTSQASYEQYF	TGTGCCAGCTCACTTACCTCACAGGCTTCCTACGAGCAGTACTTC	-	TRBV18	TRBJ2-7	-
CASSVGVGDYGYTF	TGTGCCAGCAGCGTAGGGGTAGGGGACTATGGCTACACCTTC	-	TRBV9	TRBJ1-2	-
CASSQDNSNYGYTF	TGCGCCAGCAGCCAAGATAACTCTAACTATGGCTACACCTTC	few	TRBV4-1	TRBJ1-2	-
CASSSGNQPQHF	TGTGCCAGCAGTTCAGGGAATCAGCCCCAGCATTTT	-	TRBV28	TRBJ1-5	-
CASSDPGQALYEQYF	TGCGCCAGCAGCGATCCGGGACAGGCACTCTACGAGCAGTACTTC	many	TRBV5-1	TRBJ2-7	TRBD1
CASSLSREQFF	TGTGCCAGCAGCTTGAGTCGGGAGCAGTTCTTC	-	TRBV5-6	TRBJ2-1	-
CASSPTGISYEQYF	TGTGCCAGCAGTCCGACAGGTATCTCCTACGAGCAGTACTTC	-	TRBV2	TRBJ2-7	-
CASSPGPLAGGGSYNEQFF	TGCGCCAGCAGCCCCGGGCCCCTAGCGGGGGGGGGATCCTACAATGAGCAGTTCTTC	-	TRBV4-1	TRBJ2-1	TRBD2
CASSIGEAGELFF	TGTGCCAGTAGTATCGGGGAGGCCGGGGAGCTGTTTTTT	-	TRBV19	TRBJ2-2	-
CASSPIQEIDATNEKLFF	TGCGCCAGCAGTCCTATACAGGAGATAGATGCAACTAATGAAAAACTGTTTTTT	-	TRBV23-1	TRBJ1-4	-
CASSIPTGTNTDTQYF	TGTGCCAGCAGTATACCAACCGGGACTAATACAGATACGCAGTATTTT	once	TRBV5-6	TRBJ2-3	TRBD2
CASRRGLVEKLFF	TGTGCCAGCCGCAGGGGGCTGGTTGAAAAACTGTTTTTT	-	TRBV6-5	TRBJ1-4	TRBD1
CASSESTSGGETQYF	TGTGCCAGCAGTGAATCGACTAGCGGGGGAGAGACCCAGTACTTC	once	TRBV6-1	TRBJ2-5	TRBD2
CTSSQDRQLPLTYNEQFF	TGCACCAGCAGCCAAGATCGTCAGCTCCCACTAACATACAATGAGCAGTTCTTC	-	TRBV1	TRBJ2-1	-
CASGGSSGANVLTF	TGTGCCAGCGGAGGAAGCTCTGGGGCCAACGTCCTGACTTTC	-	TRBV28	TRBJ2-6	-
CASSLGQGIYEQYF	TGTGCCAGCAGCTTGGGACAGGGGATCTACGAGCAGTACTTC	once	TRBV11-2	TRBJ2-7	TRBD1